The T cell receptor beta chain described here comes from a study of blood T cell repertoires in COVID-19. Study overall: Material from acute and convalescent COVID-19 was sourced from the United States, Italy and Spain. PBMCs, B-cell-depleted T cells, or T cells were the source of the cDNA or gDNA that made up the material.

TCRdb's copy holds only in-frame clones and misses some; the assay was immunoSEQ multiplex PCR. The sample yields some 300,000 clones, under 90% seen once. Germline V lookup: CDR1 GTSNPN, CDR2 SVGIG (reference sequence). Trimming took 5 bases from V and 5 from J, leaving 13 bases between them. The CDR3 runs to 13 residues. The study drew participants aged roughly 18 to 95 years from roughly 25 US areas. Participants had their cohort set by participant-reported clinical history. This TCR derives from a woman aged 25 to 39 who had recovered from COVID-19. The source material was PBMCs or T cells enriched from blood (not recorded which). This chain links TRBV30 with TRBJ1-5, with D perhaps matching TRBD1 (6 bases). As DNA, the CDR3 is TGTGCCTGGGGGCAGGGGCGGGATCAGCCCCAGCATTTT. It specifies CAWGQGRDQPQHF.